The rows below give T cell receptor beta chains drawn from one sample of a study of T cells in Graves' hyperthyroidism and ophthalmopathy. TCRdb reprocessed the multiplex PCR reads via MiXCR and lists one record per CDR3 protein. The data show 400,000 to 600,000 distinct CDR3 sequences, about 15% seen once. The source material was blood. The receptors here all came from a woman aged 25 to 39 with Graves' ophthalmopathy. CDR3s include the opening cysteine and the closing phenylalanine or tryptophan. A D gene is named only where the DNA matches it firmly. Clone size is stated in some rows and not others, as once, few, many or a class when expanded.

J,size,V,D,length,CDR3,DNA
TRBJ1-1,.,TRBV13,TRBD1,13,CASSTTGVPEAFF,TGTGCCAGCAGTACCACAGGGGTACCTGAAGCTTTCTTT
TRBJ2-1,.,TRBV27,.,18,CASSPGDGITSSYNEQFF,TGTGCCAGCAGTCCAGGGGACGGGATTACCAGCTCCTACAATGAGCAGTTCTTC
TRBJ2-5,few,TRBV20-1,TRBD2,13,CSAPTRGVVTQYF,TGCAGTGCCCCTACTCGGGGGGTTGTGACCCAGTACTTC
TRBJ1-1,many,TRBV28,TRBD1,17,CASSLISTGTGRSEAFF,TGTGCCAGCAGCCTTATATCAACCGGGACAGGGCGTTCTGAAGCTTTCTTT
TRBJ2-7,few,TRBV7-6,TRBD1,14,CASSKDRGSYEQYF,TGTGCCAGCAGCAAAGACAGGGGGTCCTACGAGCAGTACTTC
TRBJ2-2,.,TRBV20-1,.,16,CSARDLGGGNTGELFF,TGCAGTGCTAGAGATCTCGGGGGTGGGAACACCGGGGAGCTGTTTTTT
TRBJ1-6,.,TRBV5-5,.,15,CASSPWGQTNSPLHF,TGTGCCAGCAGCCCCTGGGGCCAGACAAATTCACCCCTCCACTTT
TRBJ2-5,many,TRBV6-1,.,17,CASSAARWGDPQETQYF,TGTGCCAGCAGTGCCGCCCGTTGGGGGGATCCCCAAGAGACCCAGTACTTC
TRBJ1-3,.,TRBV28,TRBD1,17,CASSSPGTGVPRNTIYF,TGTGCCAGCAGTTCACCAGGGACAGGGGTTCCTCGAAACACCATATATTTT
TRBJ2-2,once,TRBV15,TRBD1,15,CATSQGVVRIGELFF,TGTGCCACCAGCCAGGGGGTGGTCAGGATCGGGGAGCTGTTTTTT
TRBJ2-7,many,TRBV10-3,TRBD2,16,CAISEGLAGGRNEQYF,TGTGCCATCAGTGAGGGACTAGCGGGAGGGAGGAACGAGCAGTACTTC
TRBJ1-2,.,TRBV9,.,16,CASSSQVRGFDYGYTF,TGTGCCAGCAGCTCCCAGGTGAGGGGTTTTGACTATGGCTACACCTTC
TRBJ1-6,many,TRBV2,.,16,CASSGGTLSYNSPLHF,TGTGCCAGCAGTGGGGGGACCCTCTCCTATAATTCACCCCTCCACTTT
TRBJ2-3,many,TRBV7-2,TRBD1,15,CASSSAPTGRDTQYF,TGTGCCAGCAGCTCAGCACCGACAGGGAGAGATACGCAGTATTTT
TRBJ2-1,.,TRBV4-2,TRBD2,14,CASSQDLAGREQFF,TGTGCCAGCAGCCAAGATTTAGCGGGGCGTGAGCAGTTCTTC
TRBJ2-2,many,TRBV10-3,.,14,CAISETLSRGELFF,TGTGCCATCAGTGAGACTCTATCCAGAGGGGAGCTGTTTTTT
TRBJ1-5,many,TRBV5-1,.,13,CASSLERDQPQHF,TGCGCCAGCAGCTTGGAGAGGGATCAGCCCCAGCATTTT
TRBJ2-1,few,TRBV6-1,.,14,CATMIIRSYNEQFF,TGTGCCACTATGATAATCCGCTCCTACAATGAGCAGTTCTTC
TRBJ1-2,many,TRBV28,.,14,CASRTRGVLNGYTF,TGTGCCAGCAGAACCAGGGGCGTATTAAATGGCTACACCTTC
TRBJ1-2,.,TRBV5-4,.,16,CASSDQDSPRTYGYTF,TGTGCCAGCAGCGATCAGGACAGCCCTAGGACCTATGGCTACACCTTC
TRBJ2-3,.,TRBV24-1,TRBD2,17,CATSDPGLAGGTDTQYF,TGTGCCACCAGTGACCCTGGACTAGCGGGAGGAACAGATACGCAGTATTTT
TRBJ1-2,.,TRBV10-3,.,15,CAISGSRTVGDGYTF,TGTGCCATCAGTGGGAGTCGGACAGTTGGGGATGGCTACACCTTC
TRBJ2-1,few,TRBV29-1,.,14,CSKFFRVVHNEQFF,TGCAGCAAATTCTTCAGGGTGGTCCACAATGAGCAGTTCTTC
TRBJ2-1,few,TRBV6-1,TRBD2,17,CASSVTSGRRPYNEQFF,TGTGCCAGCAGTGTAACTAGCGGGAGGAGACCCTACAATGAGCAGTTCTTC
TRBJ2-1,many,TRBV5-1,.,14,CASRSSNINNEQFF,TGCGCCAGCAGGTCTAGCAACATAAACAATGAGCAGTTCTTC
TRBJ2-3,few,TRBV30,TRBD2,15,CAWMVSGAGTDTQYF,TGTGCCTGGATGGTTAGCGGGGCAGGCACAGATACGCAGTATTTT
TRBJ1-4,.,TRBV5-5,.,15,CASSLGGLGFEKLFF,TGTGCCAGCAGCTTAGGGGGGCTCGGATTTGAAAAACTGTTTTTT
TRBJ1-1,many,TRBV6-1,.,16,CASNPGERLGNTEAFF,TGTGCCAGCAACCCAGGGGAGAGGCTGGGCAACACTGAAGCTTTCTTT
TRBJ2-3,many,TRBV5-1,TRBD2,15,CASSLALAGVDTQYF,TGCGCCAGCAGCTTAGCACTAGCGGGAGTGGATACGCAGTATTTT
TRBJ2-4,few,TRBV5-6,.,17,CASQPGLNLLAKNIQYF,TGTGCCAGCCAACCGGGACTGAACCTTCTAGCCAAAAACATTCAGTACTTC
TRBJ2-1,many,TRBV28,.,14,CASSATPFGYEQFF,TGTGCCAGCAGTGCCACTCCCTTTGGGTATGAGCAGTTCTTC
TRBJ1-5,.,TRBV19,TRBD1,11,CASRGGPTQHF,TGTGCCAGCAGGGGGGGACCGACCCAGCATTTT
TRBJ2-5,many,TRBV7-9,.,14,CASSSRGPGETQYF,TGTGCCAGCAGCTCCCGGGGCCCGGGAGAGACCCAGTACTTC
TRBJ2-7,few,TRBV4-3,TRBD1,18,CASSQDIARTGGGDEQYF,TGCGCCAGCAGCCAAGATATTGCCCGGACAGGGGGCGGCGACGAGCAGTACTTC
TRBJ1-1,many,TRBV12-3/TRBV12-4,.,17,CASSFNDRRGPNTEAFF,TGTGCCAGCAGTTTTAACGACAGACGGGGCCCTAACACTGAAGCTTTCTTT
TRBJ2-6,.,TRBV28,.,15,CASSRTGPGANVLTF,TGTGCCAGCAGTCGAACGGGTCCTGGGGCCAACGTCCTGACTTTC
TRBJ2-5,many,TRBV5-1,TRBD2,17,CASSLRVAGGVGETQYF,TGCGCCAGCAGCTTGCGAGTAGCGGGAGGTGTCGGAGAGACCCAGTACTTC
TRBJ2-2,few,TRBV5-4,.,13,CASSSSPTGELFF,TGTGCCAGCAGCTCCAGTCCCACCGGGGAGCTGTTTTTT
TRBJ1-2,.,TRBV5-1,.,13,CASSQGGAEGYTF,TGCGCCAGCAGCCAAGGGGGGGCGGAGGGCTACACCTTC
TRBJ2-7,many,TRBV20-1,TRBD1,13,CSASRDSPYEQYF,TGCAGTGCTAGCCGGGACAGTCCCTACGAGCAGTACTTC
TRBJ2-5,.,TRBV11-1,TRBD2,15,CASSLTSGSPETQYF,TGTGCCAGCAGCTTAACTAGCGGGAGTCCCGAGACCCAGTACTTC
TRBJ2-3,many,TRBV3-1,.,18,CASSQDFGGVTSTDTQYF,TGTGCCAGCAGCCAAGATTTCGGGGGAGTTACTAGCACAGATACGCAGTATTTT